This paragraph covers one T cell receptor beta chain sequence. Antigen unknown. These data come from a study of spatial heterogeneity in lung cancer. About the study: The cohort: some 70 early-stage, untreated non-small cell lung cancer patients. Averaged across combinations, each unique TCR and UMI pairing appeared more than ten times in raw reads, which were uncorrected. Sequencing was performed on follow-up PBMC samples when available, collected at a median of approximately 2 years after resection.

Via MiXCR, TCRdb re-called the 5' RACE reads, giving one row per CDR3 protein. The sample has around 110,000 distinct CDR3 sequences, roughly an eighth seen once. There are 14 residues in the CDR3. After removal of 8 bases from V and 6 bases from J, the junction contained 8 bases not matched to a gene. The germline CDR1 and CDR2 sequences are WSHSY and SAAADI. As to time point: blood at routine non-recurrence follow-up after resection. Tumor, nontumor lung or frozen PBMC supplied whole RNA, sequenced without sorting. Whole-study findings and limits: Circulating ubiquitous expanded tumor TCRs were observed more frequently at resection than at follow-up.

This clonotype was obtained from a male donor with early-stage non-small cell lung cancer. V gene TRBV10-2 combines with J gene TRBJ2-3; 10 bases fit TRBD1. Source: PBMCs, taken at follow-up. The CDR3 protein is CASQRQGASDTQYF. The DNA of the CDR3 is TGCGCCAGCCAACGACAGGGGGCAAGTGATACGCAGTATTTT.